This TCR beta chain came from a study of T cell responses to AZD1222 COVID-19 vaccine. TCRdb keeps only in-frame clones here, not all; method: immunoSEQ multiplex PCR. The sample records roughly 200,000 clones, just over 90% being singletons. From germline, CDR1 is SGHTA and CDR2 FQGNSA. V dropped 1 base and J dropped 2; count of bases not matched to a gene: 3. The CDR3 totals 15 residues. Overall study results and limits: An increase in Spike-specific TCR breadth and depth was observed after two AZD1222 doses. Repertoires were collected only later (after the peak T cell response had occurred).

Note on this clone: Antigen specificity is unknown.

This clonotype originated in an adult who received the AZD1222 COVID-19 vaccine. V and J are TRBV7-2 and TRBJ2-7, with TRBD1 matching over 9 bases. The sample here was peripheral blood, taken 28 days after the second AZD1222 dose. The CDR3 protein is CASSLVGTGPYEQYF. In DNA, the CDR3 is TGTGCCAGCAGCTTAGTCGGGACAGGGCCCTACGAGCAGTACTTC.